This entry lists 5 T cell receptor beta chains sequenced from one sample in a study of blood T cells in healthy people across ages. A second roughly 7 to 12 cycle PCR used barcoded and J-beta primers. In TCRdb, the 5' RACE reads were re-called with MiXCR into one record per CDR3 protein. The sample contains about 590,000 distinct CDR3 sequences, roughly 31% of which appear only once. The sequenced material came from blood. Receptor source: a woman aged 80 or over in good health.

The J gene is TRBJ1-2, the V gene TRBV13; 7 bases are a match to TRBD1. Losses at the gene ends were 0 bases for V and 7 bases for J; bases not matched to a gene: 11. This CDR3 contains 16 residues. CDR1 is PRHDT, CDR2 FYEKMQ, per germline (reference sequence). The CDR3 sequence is CASSLGLDGQAPGYTF. DNA for the CDR3: TGTGCCAGCAGCTTAGGCCTCGACGGACAGGCCCCTGGCTACACCTTC.

This clonotype was counted only a few times. V and J are TRBV20-1 and TRBJ1-5, with 10 bases aligning to TRBD1. This CDR3 contains 16 residues. V gave up 3 bases and J gave up 7 bases; unmatched junction bases: 12. CDR1 is DFQATT, CDR2 SNEGSKA, per germline (reference sequence). This CDR3 is CSASIGQGESRQPQHF. In nucleotides, the CDR3 is TGCAGTGCTAGTATCGGACAGGGGGAATCAAGACAGCCCCAGCATTTT.

This clonotype was found many times. This sequence joins TRBV5-1 and TRBJ2-1; 8 positions match TRBD2. Germline trimming cut 0 bases from V and 6 bases from J; bases unmatched to any gene: 5. CDR3 size: 15 residues. CDR1 and CDR2 (germline): SGHRS, YFSETQ. CDR3 nucleotide sequence: TGCGCCAGCAGCTTGGAAGGGCTAGCGGGCAATGAGCAGTTCTTC. Translated: CASSLEGLAGNEQFF. Filled out from reference TRBV5-1 and TRBJ2-1, the complete variable domain reads KAGVTQTPRYLIKTRGQQVTLSCSPISGHRSVSWYQQTPGQGLQFLFEYFSETQRNKGNFPGRFSGRQFSNSRSEMNVSTLELGDSALYLCASSLEGLAGNEQFFGPGTRLTVL.

In this sample, this clonotype turned up many times. The chain couples TRBV13 to TRBJ2-7; TRBD2 agrees at 8 bases. Germline trimming cut 5 bases from V and 4 bases from J; bases unmatched to any gene: 13. The CDR3 extends over 16 amino acids. Germline V lookup: CDR1 PRHDT, CDR2 FYEKMQ (reference sequence). The CDR3 sequence is CASSPRGRGASYEQYF. In nucleotides, the CDR3 is TGTGCCAGCAGCCCCCGGGGGCGGGGGGCCTCTTACGAGCAGTACTTC.

About this clonotype: A much more abundant neighbour one base away suggests this may be a read error. This chain connects TRBV3-1 to TRBJ2-1; D is unclear. The CDR3 is 14 amino acids. The V end lost 1 base, the J end lost 8 bases, and 12 bases lay between the germline ends. Germline assignment: CDR1 LGHDT and CDR2 YNNKEL (reference sequence). CDR3 sequence: CASSQGVRVHEQFF. CDR3 DNA: TGTGCCAGCAGCCAAGGTGTTCGGGTGCATGAGCAGTTCTTC.